One and the same sample provided the 21 T cell receptor beta chains below, sequenced in a study of OX40 agonist ivuxolimab in advanced cancers. Using immunoSEQ multiplex PCR, the repertoire was profiled, and TCRdb retains in-frame clones only, with some absent. The sample lists about 25,000 clones, approximately 91% seen once, with more than 40% in the top ten. The material was CD4+ or CD8+ T cells sorted from blood, obtained in a trial of the OX40 agonist ivuxolimab. These receptors originate from an adult with an advanced solid tumor such as melanoma, head and neck, liver or kidney cancer.

The chain employs TRBV12-5 and TRBJ2-3; TRBD2 agrees at 7 bases. The CDR3 is made up of 14 amino acids. Germline-derived CDR1 and CDR2 are LGHNT and FRNRAP. The ends lost 6 bases at V and 6 bases at J; junction bases unmatched: 9. Here the CDR3 DNA reads TGTGCTAGTGGCCAGCGGGGTCCCGGGGATACGCAGTATTTT. This encodes CASGQRGPGDTQYF.

The genes are TRBV28 and TRBJ1-5, with 8 bases matching TRBD1. This CDR3 has 16 residues. The V and J ends lost 7 bases and 0 bases, in that order; junction bases with no gene match: 8. Germline CDR1 reads MDHEN; CDR2 reads SYDVKM. The CDR3 DNA reads TGTGCCAGCATGTCCGGACAGGGCATTAGCAATCAGCCCCAGCATTTT. The encoded protein is CASMSGQGISNQPQHF.

J is TRBJ1-1 and V is TRBV5-4, with D maybe TRBD1 (5 bases). CDR1 SGHNT and CDR2 YYREEE come from the germline V gene (reference sequence). V dropped 2 bases and J dropped 1 base, with 12 bases sitting between them. This CDR3 is built from 15 residues. CDR3 DNA sequence: TGTGCCAGCAGCTTCAGAAGGACAACGAACACTGAAGCTTTCTTT. This encodes CASSFRRTTNTEAFF.

The chain uses TRBV19 and TRBJ2-5, with D possibly matching TRBD1 (6 bases). The J call is doubtful: the DNA matches TRBJ2-7 better. The CDR3 totals 15 residues. The germline gives CDR1 LNHDA, CDR2 SQIVND (reference sequence). The CDR3 nucleotides read TGTGCCAGTAGTATAAAGGGGGTCCTCTCCTACGAGCAGTACTTC. Protein sequence: CASSIKGVLSYEQYF.

The chain joins TRBV6-1 to TRBJ1-4; 8 bases are a match to TRBD1. Trimming removed 6 bases from V and 8 bases from J; junction bases left unmatched: 8. The CDR3 is 14 amino acids. Germline V gene sequence: CDR1 MNHNS, CDR2 SASEGT. The DNA of the CDR3 is TGTGCCAGCAGGGATTGGACAGGGACGGAAAAACTGTTTTTT. Protein: CASRDWTGTEKLFF.

V usage is TRBV10-3 and J usage is TRBJ1-4; 7 bases align to TRBD1. Trimming at V came to 7 bases and at J to 8 bases, leaving 7 bases not matched to a gene. Germline V gene sequence: CDR1 ENHRY, CDR2 SYGVKD. The CDR3 runs 13 residues. CDR3 coding DNA: TGTGCCATCAACGAGGGGGCGGGGGAAAAACTGTTTTTT. Translation gives CAINEGAGEKLFF.

A single count supports this clone. J is TRBJ1-5 and V is TRBV28; maybe TRBD1 (6 bases). Germline V gene lookup returns CDR1 MDHEN and CDR2 SYDVKM. The CDR3 covers 14 residues. V was pared by 5 bases and J by 0 bases, with 8 bases between. CDR3 amino acids: CASSRTVSNQPQHF. As DNA, the CDR3 is TGTGCCAGCAGTAGGACAGTTAGCAATCAGCCCCAGCATTTT.

The chain links TRBV4-3 to TRBJ1-6; D unresolved. The CDR3 contains 16 residues. Looked up from germline, CDR1 is LGHNA and CDR2 is YSLEER. V shed 0 bases and J shed 4 bases, with 10 bases lying between them. This chain's CDR3 is CASSQEFHSYNSPLHF. CDR3 DNA: TGCGCCAGCAGCCAAGAGTTCCACAGTTATAATTCACCCCTCCACTTT.

This chain joins TRBV15 and TRBJ1-4, with 7 bases aligning to TRBD1. Unmatched junction bases numbered 6, after V lost 5 bases and J lost 0 bases. Germline loops: CDR1 LNHNV, CDR2 YYDKDF (reference sequence). This CDR3 contains 16 residues. The CDR3, as DNA: TGTGCCACCAGCTTACTGGGACAGACAACTAATGAAAAACTGTTTTTT. Translated: CATSLLGQTTNEKLFF. Combining the CDR3 with reference TRBV15 and TRBJ1-4 gives the whole variable domain DAMVIQNPRYQVTQFGKPVTLSCSQTLNHNVMYWYQQKSSQAPKLLFHYYDKDFNNEADTPDNFQSRRPNTSFCFLDIRSPGLGDTAMYLCATSLLGQTTNEKLFFGSGTQLSVL.

The chain joins TRBV11-3 to TRBJ2-7; D may be TRBD2 (5 bases). The CDR3 consists of 15 residues. From germline, CDR1 is SGHNT and CDR2 YENEEA. Trimming took off 5 bases at V and 0 bases at J, with 14 bases between the two ends. CDR3 amino acids: CASSTNNGVSYEQYF. DNA for the CDR3: TGTGCCAGCAGCACTAATAACGGGGTCTCCTACGAGCAGTACTTC.

This chain connects TRBV7-2 to TRBJ2-7; TRBD2 agrees at 7 bases. With 4 bases clipped from V and 7 bases from J, the junction kept 10 bases outside the gene matches. This CDR3 is built from 14 residues. Germline CDR1 is SGHTA and CDR2 is FQGNSA. The CDR3 is CASSWGWRGGEQYF. The CDR3 DNA follows: TGTGCCAGCAGCTGGGGGTGGAGGGGAGGGGAGCAGTACTTC. Combining the CDR3 with reference TRBV7-2 and TRBJ2-7 gives the whole variable domain GAGVSQSPSNKVTEKGKDVELRCDPISGHTALYWYRQSLGQGLEFLIYFQGNSAPDKSGLPSDRFSAERTGGSVSTLTIQRTQQEDSAVYLCASSWGWRGGEQYFGPGTRLTVT.

This clone has just one count. The CDR3 is CASSRTRGNTIYF. The DNA of the CDR3 is TGTGCCAGTAGTAGGACAAGGGGAAACACCATATATTTT. The chain links TRBV19 to TRBJ1-3; a possible D gene is TRBD1 (5 bases). Deletions cut 4 bases from V and 4 bases from J, with 8 bases between. This CDR3 is 13 amino acids long. Germline CDR1 reads LNHDA; CDR2 reads SQIVND (reference sequence).

This clone showed up just once. The rearrangement joins TRBV4-2 to TRBJ2-5; 10 bases align to TRBD2. Germline assignment: CDR1 LGHNA and CDR2 YNFKEQ. This CDR3 comprises 15 residues. Trimming took 4 bases from V and 0 from J; bases not matched to a gene: 2. This chain's CDR3 is CASSLSGGYQETQYF. In nucleotides, the CDR3 is TGTGCCAGCAGCCTTAGCGGGGGGTACCAAGAGACCCAGTACTTC.

The chain has TRBV19 and TRBJ2-4; D not resolved. The CDR3 has 14 residues. V was shortened by 5 bases and J by 1 base, with 9 bases between the two germline ends. Germline CDR1 LNHDA, CDR2 SQIVND (reference sequence). CDR3 sequence: CASSLLGAKNIQYF. In DNA, the CDR3 is TGTGCCAGTAGTCTCCTCGGGGCCAAAAACATTCAGTACTTC.

V and J are TRBV6-5 and TRBJ2-2; D perhaps matches TRBD1 (6 bases). CDR3 length equals 15 residues. The V gene's germline CDR1 is MNHEY and CDR2 SVGAGI. The V end lost 7 bases, the J end lost 0 bases, and 12 bases lay between the germline ends. The CDR3 DNA follows: TGTGCCAGCAACCTACAGGGTTCGAACACCGGGGAGCTGTTTTTT. It yields the protein CASNLQGSNTGELFF.

This chain uses TRBV5-4 with TRBJ2-1, with a weak D call TRBD2 (7 bases). CDR1 and CDR2 from the germline V gene are SGHNT and YYREEE (reference sequence). This CDR3 has 14 amino acids. With 1 base removed from V and 5 bases from J, the gap between germline ends came to 10 bases. CDR3 residues: CASSLRGRDNEQFF. DNA of the CDR3: TGTGCCAGCAGCTTGAGGGGGAGGGACAATGAGCAGTTCTTC. Variable domain in full (rest from reference TRBV5-4 and TRBJ2-1): ETGVTQSPTHLIKTRGQQVTLRCSSQSGHNTVSWYQQALGQGPQFIFQYYREEENGRGNFPPRFSGLQFPNYSSELNVNALELDDSALYLCASSLRGRDNEQFFGPGTRLTVL.

V is TRBV5-1 and J is TRBJ2-3; TRBD2 matches at 12 bases. This CDR3 has 17 amino acids. Trimming took 0 bases from V and 2 from J; bases not matched to a gene: 4. Germline V gene lookup returns CDR1 SGHRS and CDR2 YFSETQ. Here the CDR3 reads CASSLGTSGTNTDTQYF. The DNA of the CDR3 is TGCGCCAGCAGCTTGGGGACTAGCGGGACTAACACAGATACGCAGTATTTT. The full variable domain, rest sourced from reference TRBV5-1 and TRBJ2-3, is KAGVTQTPRYLIKTRGQQVTLSCSPISGHRSVSWYQQTPGQGLQFLFEYFSETQRNKGNFPGRFSGRQFSNSRSEMNVSTLELGDSALYLCASSLGTSGTNTDTQYFGPGTRLTVL.

This chain uses TRBV28 with TRBJ1-1, with D unresolved. Looked up from germline, CDR1 is MDHEN and CDR2 is SYDVKM. V dropped 6 bases and J dropped 5 bases, with 7 bases sitting between them. CDR3 length: 11 residues. The CDR3 sequence: CASRWLTEAFF. The CDR3 coding sequence is TGTGCCAGCAGATGGTTAACTGAAGCTTTCTTT.

The CDR3 loop is CASSEEGQGNQPQHF. Written as DNA, the CDR3 is TGTGCCAGCAGTGAAGAGGGACAGGGGAATCAGCCCCAGCATTTT. The chain couples TRBV2 to TRBJ1-5, with 10 bases matching TRBD1. The V segment lost 1 base and the J segment 4 bases; nucleotides outside the gene matches: 1. Germline V gene sequence: CDR1 SNHLY, CDR2 FYNNEI. This CDR3 has 15 amino acids.

This chain joins TRBV6-1 and TRBJ2-1, with TRBD2 identical over 9 bases. J lost 8 bases, V lost 2 bases, and 10 bases had no gene match. This CDR3 spans 16 amino acids. The V gene's germline CDR1 is MNHNS and CDR2 SASEGT. CDR3 DNA: TGTGCCAGCAGTGAATTACGACTAGCGGACTGGGATGAGCAGTTCTTC. It translates to CASSELRLADWDEQFF.

This chain joins TRBV28 and TRBJ2-1; maybe TRBD1 (6 bases). The CDR3 consists of 13 residues. Germline V gene data show CDR1 as MDHEN and CDR2 as SYDVKM. The ends were cut back, 3 bases at V and 5 bases at J, with 8 bases in the middle. The DNA of the CDR3 is TGTGCCAGCAGTTTTCAGGGGAACAATGAGCAGTTCTTC. Translating gives CASSFQGNNEQFF.